This TCR beta chain was profiled in a study of blood T cell repertoires in COVID-19. Only in-frame clones appear in the TCRdb table, and some are missing; sequencing was by immunoSEQ multiplex PCR. The repertoire holds around 210,000 clones, roughly 84% seen once, with roughly a sixth in the top ten. The sample holds one count of this clone. The V and J ends lost 4 bases and 6 bases, in that order; junction bases with no gene match: 9. The CDR3 spans 16 residues. The germline gives CDR1 SGHTA, CDR2 FQGTGA. The gene calls are TRBV7-3 and TRBJ2-1; 10 positions agree with TRBD2. Sequencing input: peripheral blood. The source of this sequence is a man aged 45-65 years with COVID-19, enrolled during active disease. The CDR3 DNA reads as TGTGCCAGCAGCTCTATAGCGGGGGGACTTCTCAATGAGCAGTTCTTC. Residues: CASSSIAGGLLNEQFF.